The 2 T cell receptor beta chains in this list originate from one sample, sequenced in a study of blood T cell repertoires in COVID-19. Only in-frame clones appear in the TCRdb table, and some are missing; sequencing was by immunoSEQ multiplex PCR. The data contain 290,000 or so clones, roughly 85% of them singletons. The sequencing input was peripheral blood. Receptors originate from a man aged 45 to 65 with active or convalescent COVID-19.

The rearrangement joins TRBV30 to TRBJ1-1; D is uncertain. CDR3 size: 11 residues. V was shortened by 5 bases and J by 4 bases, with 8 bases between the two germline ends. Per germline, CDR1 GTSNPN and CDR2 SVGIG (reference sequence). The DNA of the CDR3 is TGTGCCTGGGGACCCCGCACTGAAGCTTTCTTT. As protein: CAWGPRTEAFF.

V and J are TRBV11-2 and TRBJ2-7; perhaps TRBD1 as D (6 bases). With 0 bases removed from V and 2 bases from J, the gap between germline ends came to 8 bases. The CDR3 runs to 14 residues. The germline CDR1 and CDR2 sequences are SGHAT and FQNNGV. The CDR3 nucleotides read TGTGCCAGCAGCTTAGAGTGGGGGCCCTACGAGCAGTACTTC. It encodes CASSLEWGPYEQYF. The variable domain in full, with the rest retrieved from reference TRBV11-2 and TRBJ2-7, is EAGVAQSPRYKIIEKRQSVAFWCNPISGHATLYWYQQILGQGPKLLIQFQNNGVVDDSQLPKDRFSAERLKGVDSTLKIQPAKLEDSAVYLCASSLEWGPYEQYFGPGTRLTVT.